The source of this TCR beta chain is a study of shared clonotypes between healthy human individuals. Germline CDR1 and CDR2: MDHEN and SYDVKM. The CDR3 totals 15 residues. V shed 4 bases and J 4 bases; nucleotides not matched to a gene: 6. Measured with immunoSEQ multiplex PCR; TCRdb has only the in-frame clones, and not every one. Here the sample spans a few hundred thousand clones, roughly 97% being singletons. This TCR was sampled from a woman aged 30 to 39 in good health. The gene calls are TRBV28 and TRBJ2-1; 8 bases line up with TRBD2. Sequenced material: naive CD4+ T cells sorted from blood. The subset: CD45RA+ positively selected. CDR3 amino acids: CASSSPGLDYNEQFF. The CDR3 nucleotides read TGTGCCAGCAGTTCCCCGGGACTAGATTACAATGAGCAGTTCTTC. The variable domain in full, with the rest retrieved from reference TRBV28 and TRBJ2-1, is DVKVTQSSRYLVKRTGEKVFLECVQDMDHENMFWYRQDPGLGLRLIYFSYDVKMKEKGDIPEGYSVSREKKERFSLILESASTNQTSMYLCASSSPGLDYNEQFFGPGTRLTVL.